This T cell receptor beta chain was documented in a study of radiotherapy plus CTLA-4 blockade in lung cancer. The germline gives CDR1 MNHEY, CDR2 SVGAGI. V was pared by 6 bases and J by 2 bases, with 7 bases between. The CDR3 runs 13 residues. This table comes from immunoSEQ multiplex PCR, and its TCRdb copy is limited to in-frame clones, with some not included. The table shows roughly 90,000 clones, with around 78% occurring only once. With ipilimumab providing CTLA-4 blockade, focal radiation was administered to patients who had chemo-refractory metastatic non-small-cell lung cancer. J is TRBJ1-4 and V is TRBV6-5; D ambiguous. The sequenced sample was peripheral blood, obtained from a patient treated with radiotherapy plus ipilimumab. The receptor comes from a human donor with non-small cell lung cancer who had a partial response to radiotherapy plus ipilimumab. Some clones in this sample may be carry-over from other donors' samples. In DNA form, the CDR3 reads TGTGCCAGCAGCCCAGTTACTAATGAAAAACTGTTTTTT. Protein: CASSPVTNEKLFF.